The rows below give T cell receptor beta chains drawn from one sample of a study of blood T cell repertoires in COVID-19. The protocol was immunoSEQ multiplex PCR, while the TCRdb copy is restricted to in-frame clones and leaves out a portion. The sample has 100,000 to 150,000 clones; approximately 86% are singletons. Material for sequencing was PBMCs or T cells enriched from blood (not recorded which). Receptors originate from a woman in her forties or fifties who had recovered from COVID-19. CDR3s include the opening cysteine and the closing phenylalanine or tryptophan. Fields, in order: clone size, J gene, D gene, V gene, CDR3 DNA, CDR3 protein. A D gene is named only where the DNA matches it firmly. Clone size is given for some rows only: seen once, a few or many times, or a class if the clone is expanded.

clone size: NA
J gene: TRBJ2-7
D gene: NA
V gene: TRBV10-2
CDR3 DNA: TGCGCCAGCAGGGAACAGGGCGGCGAGCAGTACTTC
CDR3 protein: CASREQGGEQYF

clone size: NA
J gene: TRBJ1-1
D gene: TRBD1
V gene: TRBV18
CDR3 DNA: TGTGCCAGCTCACAGGGACAGGGTATCACTGAAGCTTTCTTT
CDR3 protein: CASSQGQGITEAFF

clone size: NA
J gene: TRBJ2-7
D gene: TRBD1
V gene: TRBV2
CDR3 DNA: TGTGCCAGCAGTATAAACAGGGGAAACCCCTACGGGCAGTACTTC
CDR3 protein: CASSINRGNPYGQYF

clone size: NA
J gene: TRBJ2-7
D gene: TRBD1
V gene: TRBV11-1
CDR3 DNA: TGTGCCAGCAGCGCCGGGACAGGCGCTCAAAAGTACTTC
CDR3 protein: CASSAGTGAQKYF

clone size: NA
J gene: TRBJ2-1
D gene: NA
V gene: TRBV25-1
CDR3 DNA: TGTGCCAGCAGTCTTGATGAGCAGTTCTTC
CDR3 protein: CASSLDEQFF

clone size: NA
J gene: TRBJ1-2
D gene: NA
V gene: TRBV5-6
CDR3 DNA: TGTGCCAGCAGCCCTACGGGGTTTCCTAACTATGGCTACACCTTC
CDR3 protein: CASSPTGFPNYGYTF

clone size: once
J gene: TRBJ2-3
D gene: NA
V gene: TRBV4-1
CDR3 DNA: TGCGCCAGCAGCCAAGCCGAGGGTAGTACAGATACGCAGTATTTT
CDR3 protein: CASSQAEGSTDTQYF

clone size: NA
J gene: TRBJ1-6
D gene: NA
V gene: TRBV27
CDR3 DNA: TGTGCCAGCAGAAGCCGTAATTCACCCCTCCACTTT
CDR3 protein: CASRSRNSPLHF

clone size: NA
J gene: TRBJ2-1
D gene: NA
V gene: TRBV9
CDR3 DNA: TGTGCCAGCAGTGTCCCGGGGAATGAGCAGTTCTTC
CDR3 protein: CASSVPGNEQFF

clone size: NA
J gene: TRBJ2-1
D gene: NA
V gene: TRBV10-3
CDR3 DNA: TGTGCCATCAGCGGGTCGGCGGACAGCTCCTACAATGAGCAGTTCTTC
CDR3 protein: CAISGSADSSYNEQFF

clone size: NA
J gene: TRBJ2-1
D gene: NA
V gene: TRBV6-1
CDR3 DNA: TGTGCCAGCAGTGAATCTAGGACGGACACCACTGAGCAGTTCTTC
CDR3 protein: CASSESRTDTTEQFF

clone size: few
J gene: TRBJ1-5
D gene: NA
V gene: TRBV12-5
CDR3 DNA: TGTGCTAGTGGTACCGGGATATTTAATCAGCCCCAGCATTTT
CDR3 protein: CASGTGIFNQPQHF

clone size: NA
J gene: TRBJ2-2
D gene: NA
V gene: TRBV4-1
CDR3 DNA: TGCGCCAGCAGCTCAGCGAACACCGGGGAGCTGTTTTTT
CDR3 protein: CASSSANTGELFF

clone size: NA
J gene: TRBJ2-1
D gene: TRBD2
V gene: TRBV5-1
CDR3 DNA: TGCGCCAGCAGCTTGACAGCGGGGGGCAACTACAATGAGCAGTTCTTC
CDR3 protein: CASSLTAGGNYNEQFF

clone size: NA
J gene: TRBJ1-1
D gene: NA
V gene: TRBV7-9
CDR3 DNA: TGTGCCAGCAGCTTACCCGAGGGAAAGATGAACACTGAAGCTTTCTTT
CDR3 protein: CASSLPEGKMNTEAFF

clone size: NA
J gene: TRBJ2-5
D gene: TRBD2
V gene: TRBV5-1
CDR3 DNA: TGCGCCAGCAGCTTGAGGCTAGCGGGGGACCTGTACCAAGAGACCCAGTACTTC
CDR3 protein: CASSLRLAGDLYQETQYF

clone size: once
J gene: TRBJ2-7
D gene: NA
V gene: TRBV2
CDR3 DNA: TGTGCCAGCAGTTACAGCCTTCTCTCCTACGAGCAGTACTTC
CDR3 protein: CASSYSLLSYEQYF

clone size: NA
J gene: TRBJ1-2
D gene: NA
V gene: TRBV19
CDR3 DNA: TGTGCCAGTAGTATTCAGGGAATGGAAAAAGGCTACACCTTC
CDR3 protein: CASSIQGMEKGYTF

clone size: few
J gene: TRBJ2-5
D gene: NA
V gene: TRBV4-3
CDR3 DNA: TGCGCCAGCAGCCAAGATTCCTCCCGTGAGGAGACCCAGTACTTC
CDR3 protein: CASSQDSSREETQYF

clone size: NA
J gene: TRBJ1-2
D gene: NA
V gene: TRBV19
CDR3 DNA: TGTGCCAGTAGTATTCCGGAGAGGAGTGGCTACACCTTC
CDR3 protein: CASSIPERSGYTF

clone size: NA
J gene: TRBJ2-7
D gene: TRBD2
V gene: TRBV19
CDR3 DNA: TGTGCCAGTAGTATAGGCGGTAGCGGGGAAGCCTACGAGCAGTACTTC
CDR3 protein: CASSIGGSGEAYEQYF

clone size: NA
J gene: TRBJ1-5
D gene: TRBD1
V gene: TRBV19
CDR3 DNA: TGTGCCTCCGGGCAGGGACAGGGTGGCCAGGGTCAGCCCCAGCATTTT
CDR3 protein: CASGQGQGGQGQPQHF

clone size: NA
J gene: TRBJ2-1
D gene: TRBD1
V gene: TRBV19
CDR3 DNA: TGTGCCAGTAGTATAGCAGGGGGAGCGCTCAATGAGCAGTTCTTC
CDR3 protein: CASSIAGGALNEQFF